This T cell receptor (beta chain) was captured in a study of cytomegalovirus exposure and HLA in healthy donors (dated by TCRdb to the late 2010s). Looking at the study overall: An earlier analysis of approximately 640 of the donors reported 250 to 300 Gb of sequence data and around 120 million unique TCR beta sequences from around 200 million T cells. An early release that covered some 630 HLA-typed donors contained about 290 gigabases of sequencing data and 65 million to 100 million unique TCR sequences. All discovery cohort repertoires had been generated using a single sequencing platform. In a later genetic analysis, genome-wide SNP genotypes for about 60% of the 666 donors were used, and that subset was treated as a discovery cohort. Rather than drawing on any new phenotypic data, the later analysis identified candidate immune exposures from TCR beta sequences and the way those sequences occurred across donors. The aim of the study was to test whether cataloging public T cell receptors could identify signatures of past pathogen exposure. An earlier analysis of around 540 of the donors applied high-throughput TCR beta sequencing to assess whether each TCR beta V gene segment acted as functional or pseudogenic. Several DR-DQ haplotypes were handled as single units for association and clustering because linkage in the cohort was strong. Of the 350 to 400 genotyped donors, approximately 83% fell in the genetic ancestry cluster associated with self-reported Caucasian donors. Along with the roughly 670-subject first cohort, a separate validation cohort of some 130 different subjects was used. A later analysis re-analyzed previously published TCR beta repertoires from approximately 700 donors and added high-resolution HLA genotyping to study TCR occurrence patterns. Across about 380 genotyped donors of the cohort, an average of approximately 240,000 unique TCR beta nucleotide sequences per donor were sequenced, and roughly 18% of those sequences were non-productive. Typing coverage varied by locus: roughly 620-630 donors for A, B, C, DRB1 and DQB1; some 520 for DQA1; more than 600 for DPA1; under 490 for DPB1. Class I and class II HLA loci were covered by the typing at four-digit resolution. The study profiled the T cell repertoires of about 720 subjects by immunosequencing and related them to cytomegalovirus serostatus. High-throughput TCR immunosequencing, statistical association of individual TCRs with disease status, and machine learning were combined to predict cytomegalovirus infection status. Alongside the repertoire data, information on donor age, sex, ethnicity and CMV serostatus was compiled.

Notes on this clone: It has no known antigen specificity. There are no base qualities to consult, and no much larger clone falls within one base.

The cohort was made up of 500 to 850 healthy bone marrow donors. At the time of sampling, all cohort members were nominally healthy, though unrecorded immune exposures were likely present. The donor tested CMV seronegative and was one of the 352 seronegative cohort members. A peripheral blood sample was provided by each donor, and peripheral blood mononuclear cells were used for TCR beta sequencing. The Qiagen DNeasy Blood Extraction Kit was used to extract genomic DNA from the blood cell samples. Deletion took 4 bases off V and 3 bases off J, with a span of 13 bases between the germline ends. The CDR3 runs 14 residues from the cysteine to the phenylalanine. Only the CDR3 DNA stays, 42 bases, in frame from base 1. Reading the germline V gene gives CDR1 MGHDK and CDR2 SYGVNS. General findings and caveats noted by the study authors: In a later genetic analysis, a missense DCLRE1C variant was associated with V-gene and J-gene trimming of TCR beta chains, and the association was replicated in an independent cohort. In a later analysis, the rate of TCR association differed among HLA loci, with DRB1 alleles having the most associated TCRs and HLA-C alleles having the fewest. A later analysis found that HLA-associated TCR beta chains were more clonally expanded and had lower generation probabilities than equally common non-associated chains. CMV serostatus was the only immune exposure information available for the cohort. In a later analysis, most CMV-associated TCR beta chains were found to appear HLA-restricted, with HLA associations seemingly driven largely by CMV exposure. Presence/absence analyses assumed roughly uniform sequencing depth across donors, an assumption that may not hold. In vitro tests confirmed that a few of the cytomegalovirus-associated TCR beta chains recognize cytomegalovirus antigens. While some public TCRs were present in many individuals, most TCR sequences turned up only very rarely across donors. Because HLA typing was unavailable for some donors at each locus, only the typed subset was used in association tests. An earlier analysis of approximately 540 of the donors showed that most TCR beta V segments appeared in productive rearrangements either about 87% or about 30% of the time, which broadly matched IMGT annotations. The classifier was reported to diagnose cytomegalovirus status with high specificity and sensitivity in both the original cohort and the validation cohort. Some IMGT-functional V segments, including TRBV6-2 and TRBV6-3, could not be told apart with the 87-base-pair reads, so those segments were excluded. The authors suggested that the approach could potentially be extended to other disease states and immunological phenotypes. Several of the top co-occurrence clusters appeared to be linked to parvovirus B19, influenza, CMV and Epstein-Barr virus, according to a later analysis. In the study, about 150 TCR beta chains were listed as associated with cytomegalovirus. Specific HLA alleles were associated with over 15,000 TCR beta sequences at a false discovery rate of 0.05 in a later analysis. Over 15 rarely observed V segments, including chromosome 9 orphons, were excluded from the earlier analysis of almost 600 of the donors because counts were too low. Correlated functional status among segregating V segments might be attributable to linkage disequilibrium, but an unknown experimental factor could not be ruled out. This cohort had only TCR beta chains sequenced, and the lack of alpha or paired-chain data limited which features could be detected. Compared with the roughly 670-donor mean, donors in an Asian-associated ancestry cluster had fewer N-insertions in productive TCRs, according to a later genetic analysis. Assigning TCR associations to individual alleles was difficult when HLA alleles, especially DR and DQ, strongly co-occurred. A group of highly shared sequence variants was considered likely to be a technical artifact of the sequencing pipeline. A further reported finding was that TCR beta sequences accurately predicted the HLA-A and HLA-B alleles for most subjects in the first cohort.

Library preparation employed the immunoSEQ multiplex PCR assay. A mixture of 60 forward primers for TCR Vbeta segments and 13 reverse primers for TCR Jbeta segments was used in the multiplex PCR. Amplification of the CDR3 region of rearranged TCR beta genes was performed with a multiplex PCR assay on genomic DNA. The Illumina HiSeq System was used to sequence the amplified TCR beta libraries as 87-base-pair reads. On the study's bioinformatics: A later analysis tallied around 82 million unique TCR beta chains across the 700 or so repertoires, and some 10 million of those chains were shared by two or more donors. Raw reads were error-corrected and collapsed into unique sequences by a nearest-neighbor algorithm in which closely related sequences were merged to remove PCR and sequencing errors. Alignment of CDR3 sequences to IMGT reference sequences was used to assign V, D and J gene segments. For a sequence to be retained, at least a six-nucleotide match to both a V gene segment and a J gene segment was required. Rearrangements were called productive when the CDR3 lacked stop codons and stayed in frame with V and J; all others were non-productive. Following IMGT convention, CDR3 was defined as the stretch from the second conserved V-encoded cysteine up to the conserved J-encoded phenylalanine. The earlier analysis of fewer than 700 of the donors excluded sequences that lacked an unambiguous match to a single V gene segment. An earlier analysis of some 500 of the donors classified V segments as functional when productive rearrangements were above 56.7% and as segregating when the standard deviation between donors was above 5%. A statistical classification framework was developed to diagnose cytomegalovirus status using the catalog of TCR beta chain sequences. In a later analysis, TCR nucleotide sequences were compared against IMGT/GENE-DB human TR gene sequences so that V and J genes could be assigned. A later analysis assigned CDR3 sequences and most-parsimonious VDJ recombination scenarios with the TCRdist pipeline. A later analysis defined each TCR beta chain by its CDR3 amino acid sequence plus V-gene family, and excluded reads lacking a unique V-gene family. As a way to deal with suspected cross-contamination and a sequencing artifact, a later analysis dropped 592 nucleotide sequences that were highly shared and had low generation probability. For each public chain, a later analysis derived a clonal expansion index from normalized ranks of inferred template counts within each repertoire. A later analysis computed generation probabilities with a VDJ recombination model fitted to out-of-frame rearrangements, and checked the results against IGoR. In a later analysis, TCR-TCR, TCR-HLA and TCR-CMV co-occurrence was scored with hypergeometric tests, and a repertoire-size bias correction was applied to TCR pairs. A later analysis estimated false discovery rates by permuting HLA or CMV assignments 20 times. In a later analysis, co-occurring TCRs were grouped with DBSCAN, and TCRdist sequence similarity was added when clustering was performed within HLA-allele-positive subsets. Repertoires with fewer than 30,000 or more than 120,000 public chains, plus five repertoires with anomalous nucleotide sharing, were excluded from co-occurrence clustering. The clones in this table, taken by TCRdb from immuneACCESS, are in-frame only. Not every clone is retained; where verified, under half of the shortfall comes from an unresolved V gene, and the cause of the rest is unknown. The V and J calls and clone size were taken over from that table, and D and trimming were inferred from the DNA. The sample has about 220,000 clones on record, roughly 88% of them singletons. 0.71% of the sample comes from the top ten.

The sequenced material came from PBMCs. This clonotype was sampled from a boy between 2 and 10 years old in good health and CMV-seronegative. The chain is encoded by TRBV25-1 joined to TRBJ2-7, with the identity of the D gene unclear. Here is the DNA: TGTGCCAGCAGTGTGTTTAATCCCTACTACGAGCAGTACTTC. It translates as CASSVFNPYYEQYF.